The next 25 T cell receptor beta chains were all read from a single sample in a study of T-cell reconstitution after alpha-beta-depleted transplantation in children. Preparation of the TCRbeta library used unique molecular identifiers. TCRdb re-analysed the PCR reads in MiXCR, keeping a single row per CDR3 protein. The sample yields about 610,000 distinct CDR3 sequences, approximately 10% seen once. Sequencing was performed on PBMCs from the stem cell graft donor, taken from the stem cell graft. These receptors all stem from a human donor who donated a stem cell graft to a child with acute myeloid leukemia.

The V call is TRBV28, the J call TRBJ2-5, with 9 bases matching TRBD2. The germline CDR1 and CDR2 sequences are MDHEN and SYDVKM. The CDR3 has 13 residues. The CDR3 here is CGLGPSGKETQYF. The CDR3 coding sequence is TGTGGATTGGGGCCTAGCGGGAAGGAGACCCAGTACTTC.

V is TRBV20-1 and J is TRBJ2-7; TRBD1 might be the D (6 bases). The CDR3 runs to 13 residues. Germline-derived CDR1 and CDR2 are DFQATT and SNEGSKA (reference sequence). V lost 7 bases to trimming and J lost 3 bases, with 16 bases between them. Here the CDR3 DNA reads TGCAGTGTTCCCCGGGACACGAACTACGAGCAGTACTTC. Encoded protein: CSVPRDTNYEQYF.

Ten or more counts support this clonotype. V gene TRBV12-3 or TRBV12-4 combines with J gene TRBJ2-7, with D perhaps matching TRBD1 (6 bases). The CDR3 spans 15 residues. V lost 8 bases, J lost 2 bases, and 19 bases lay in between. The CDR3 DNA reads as TGTGCCAGCTGCCCCCCCGCCGGGACAACCTACGAGCAGTACTTC. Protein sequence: CASCPPAGTTYEQYF.

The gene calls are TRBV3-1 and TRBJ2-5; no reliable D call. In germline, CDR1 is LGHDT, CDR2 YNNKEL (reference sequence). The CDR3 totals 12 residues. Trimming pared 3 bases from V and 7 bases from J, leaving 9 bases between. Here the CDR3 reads CASSQPLVTQYF. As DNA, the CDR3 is TGTGCCAGCAGCCAGCCCTTGGTGACCCAGTACTTC.

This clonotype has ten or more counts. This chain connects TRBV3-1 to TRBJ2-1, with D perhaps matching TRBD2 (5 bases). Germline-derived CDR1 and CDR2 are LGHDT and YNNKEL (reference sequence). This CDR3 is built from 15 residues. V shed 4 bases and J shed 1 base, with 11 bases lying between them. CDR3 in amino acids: CASSRLALSYNEQFF. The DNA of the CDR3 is TGTGCCAGCAGCCGATTAGCGCTTTCCTACAATGAGCAGTTCTTC.

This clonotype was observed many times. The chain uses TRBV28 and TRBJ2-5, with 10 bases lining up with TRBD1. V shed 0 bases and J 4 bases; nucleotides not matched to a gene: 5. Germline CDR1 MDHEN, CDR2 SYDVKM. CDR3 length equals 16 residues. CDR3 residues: CASSLWDRGIGETQYF. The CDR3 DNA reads TGTGCCAGCAGTTTATGGGACAGGGGGATTGGAGAGACCCAGTACTTC.

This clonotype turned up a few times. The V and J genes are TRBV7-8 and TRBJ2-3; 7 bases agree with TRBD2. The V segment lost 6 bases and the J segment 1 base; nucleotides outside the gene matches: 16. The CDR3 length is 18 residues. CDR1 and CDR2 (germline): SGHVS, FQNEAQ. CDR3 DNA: TGTGCCAGCAGTCAAGCGGGTCGCGGGAGCTTGGGCACAGATACGCAGTATTTT. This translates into CASSQAGRGSLGTDTQYF.

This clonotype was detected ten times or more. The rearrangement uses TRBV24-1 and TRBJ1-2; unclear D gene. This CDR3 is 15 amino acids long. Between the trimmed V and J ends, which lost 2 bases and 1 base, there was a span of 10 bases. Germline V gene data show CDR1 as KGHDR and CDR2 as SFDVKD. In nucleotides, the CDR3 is TGTGCCACCAGTGATTCCGAGACCCTTAACTATGGCTACACCTTC. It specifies CATSDSETLNYGYTF.

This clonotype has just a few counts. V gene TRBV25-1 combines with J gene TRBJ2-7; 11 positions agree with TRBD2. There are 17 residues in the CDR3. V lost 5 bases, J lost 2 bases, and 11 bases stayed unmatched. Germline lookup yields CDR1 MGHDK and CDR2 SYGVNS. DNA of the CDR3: TGTGCCAGCAGTTCCAAGGGGGGGACTAGCGGTACCTACGAGCAGTACTTC. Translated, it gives CASSSKGGTSGTYEQYF.

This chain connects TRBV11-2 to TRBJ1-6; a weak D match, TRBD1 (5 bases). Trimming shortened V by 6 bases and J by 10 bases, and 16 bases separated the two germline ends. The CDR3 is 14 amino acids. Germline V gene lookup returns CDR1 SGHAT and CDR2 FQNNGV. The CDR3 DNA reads TGTGCCAGCAGGCAGAACAGGATGGGGTCACCCCTCCACTTT. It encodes CASRQNRMGSPLHF.

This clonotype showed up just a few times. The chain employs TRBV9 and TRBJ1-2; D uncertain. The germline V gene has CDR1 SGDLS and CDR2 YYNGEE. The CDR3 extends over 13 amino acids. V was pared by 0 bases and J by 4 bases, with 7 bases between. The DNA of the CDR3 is TGTGCCAGCAGCGTAGGAGGCGGCTATGGCTACACCTTC. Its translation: CASSVGGGYGYTF.

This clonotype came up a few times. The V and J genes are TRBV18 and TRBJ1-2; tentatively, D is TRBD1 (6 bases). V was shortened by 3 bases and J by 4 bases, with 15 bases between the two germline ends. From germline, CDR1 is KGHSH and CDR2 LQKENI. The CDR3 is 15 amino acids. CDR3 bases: TGTGCCAGCTCACCGTCGGAACAGGGTGGCTATGGCTACACCTTC. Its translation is CASSPSEQGGYGYTF.

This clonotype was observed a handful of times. CDR3 loop: CASSVDSFGEKLFF. In DNA form, the CDR3 reads TGTGCCAGCAGTGTAGACAGTTTTGGGGAAAAACTGTTTTTT. The rearrangement links TRBV12-3 or TRBV12-4 to TRBJ1-4; a weak D match, TRBD1 (5 bases). This CDR3 has 14 residues. Between the trimmed V and J ends, which lost 5 bases and 8 bases, there was a span of 15 bases.

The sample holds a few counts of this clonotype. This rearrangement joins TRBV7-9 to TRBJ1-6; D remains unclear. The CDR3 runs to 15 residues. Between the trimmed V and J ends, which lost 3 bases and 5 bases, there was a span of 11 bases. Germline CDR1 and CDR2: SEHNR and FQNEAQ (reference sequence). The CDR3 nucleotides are TGTGCCAGCAGCTTCGGTGCCTGGGATAATTCACCCCTCCACTTT. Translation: CASSFGAWDNSPLHF.

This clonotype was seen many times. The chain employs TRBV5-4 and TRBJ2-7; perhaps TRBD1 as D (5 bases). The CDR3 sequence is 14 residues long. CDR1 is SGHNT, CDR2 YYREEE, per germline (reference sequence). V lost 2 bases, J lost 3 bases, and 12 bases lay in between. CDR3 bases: TGTGCCAGCAGCTTAAAGACAGCCTTCTACGAGCAGTACTTC. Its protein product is CASSLKTAFYEQYF.

The CDR3 spells CASSHQRESSYNEQFF. CDR3 coding DNA: TGTGCCAGCAGCCACCAACGGGAAAGTTCCTACAATGAGCAGTTCTTC. The chain employs TRBV7-8 and TRBJ2-1; TRBD2 is a possible D gene (5 bases). The CDR3 covers 16 residues. The germline gives CDR1 SGHVS, CDR2 FQNEAQ. V was shortened by 5 bases and J by 1 base, with 15 bases between the two germline ends.

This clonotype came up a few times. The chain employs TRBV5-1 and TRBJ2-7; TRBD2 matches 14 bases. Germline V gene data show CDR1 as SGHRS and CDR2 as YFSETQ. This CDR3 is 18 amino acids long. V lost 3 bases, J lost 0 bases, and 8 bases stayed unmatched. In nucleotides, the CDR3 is TGCGCCAGCAGCTACGGACTAGCGGGAGGCCTCGCCTCCTACGAGCAGTACTTC. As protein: CASSYGLAGGLASYEQYF.

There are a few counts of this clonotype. The CDR3 sequence is CASSRGQVVSGANVLTF. CDR3 nucleotides: TGCGCCAGCAGCCGGGGACAGGTTGTCTCTGGGGCCAACGTCCTGACTTTC. The J gene is TRBJ2-6, the V gene TRBV5-1; 8 positions agree with TRBD1. CDR3 length: 17 amino acids. Germline V lookup: CDR1 SGHRS, CDR2 YFSETQ. V was pared by 4 bases and J by 0 bases, with 6 bases of the junction left unmatched.

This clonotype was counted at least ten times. CDR3 loop: CAEKPHGEQYF. CDR3 DNA: TGTGCCGAAAAACCTCATGGGGAGCAGTACTTC. This sequence joins TRBV24-1 and TRBJ2-7, with unresolved D. Germline values: CDR1 KGHDR, CDR2 SFDVKD. V was pared by 12 bases and J by 7 bases, with 15 bases between. The CDR3 is 11 residues long.

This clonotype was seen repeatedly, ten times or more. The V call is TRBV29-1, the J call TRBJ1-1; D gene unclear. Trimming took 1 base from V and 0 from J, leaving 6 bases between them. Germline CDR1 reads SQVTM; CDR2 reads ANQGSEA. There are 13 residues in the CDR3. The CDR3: CSVEGPLNTEAFF. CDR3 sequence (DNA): TGCAGCGTTGAAGGTCCCTTGAACACTGAAGCTTTCTTT.

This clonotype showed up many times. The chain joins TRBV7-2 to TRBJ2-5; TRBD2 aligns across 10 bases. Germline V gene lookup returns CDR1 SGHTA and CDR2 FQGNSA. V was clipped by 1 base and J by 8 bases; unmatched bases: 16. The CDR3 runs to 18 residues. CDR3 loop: CASSLGWQGQTSGKTQYF. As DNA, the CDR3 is TGTGCCAGCAGCTTAGGCTGGCAGGGCCAAACTAGCGGGAAAACCCAGTACTTC.

The DNA of the CDR3 is TGCAGCGTTGTGATGGGGGGCACTGAAGCTTTCTTT. It is translated as CSVVMGGTEAFF. The chain combines TRBV29-1 with TRBJ1-1; TRBD1 is a possible D gene (5 bases). The germline V gene has CDR1 SQVTM and CDR2 ANQGSEA. The CDR3 runs 12 residues. Trimming removed 4 bases at V and 4 bases at J, with 10 bases between.

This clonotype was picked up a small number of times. The CDR3 reads CASSQGIPTGPYGYTF. The CDR3 DNA reads TGTGCCAGCAGCCAAGGGATCCCAACAGGGCCCTATGGCTACACCTTC. The rearrangement joins TRBV3-1 to TRBJ1-2, with a weak D call TRBD1 (6 bases). Germline lookup yields CDR1 LGHDT and CDR2 YNNKEL (reference sequence). The length of the CDR3 is 16 residues. V lost 1 base and J 4 bases, leaving 16 bases between the germline ends.

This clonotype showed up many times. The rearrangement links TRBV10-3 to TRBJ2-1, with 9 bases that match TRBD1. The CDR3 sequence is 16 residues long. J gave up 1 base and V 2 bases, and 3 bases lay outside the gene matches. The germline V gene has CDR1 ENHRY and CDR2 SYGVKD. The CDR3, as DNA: TGTGCCATCAGTGAGAAGGGACAGGGATCCTACAATGAGCAGTTCTTC. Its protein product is CAISEKGQGSYNEQFF.

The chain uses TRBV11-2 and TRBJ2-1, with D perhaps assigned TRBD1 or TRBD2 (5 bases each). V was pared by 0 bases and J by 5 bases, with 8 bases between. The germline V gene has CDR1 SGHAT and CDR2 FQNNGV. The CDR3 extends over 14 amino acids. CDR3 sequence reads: CASSLEVGDNEQFF. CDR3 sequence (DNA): TGTGCCAGCAGCTTAGAGGTGGGGGACAATGAGCAGTTCTTC.